This T cell receptor (beta chain) was captured by sequencing in a study of blood T cell repertoires in COVID-19. Study-level background: PBMCs, B-cell-depleted T cells, or T cells were the source of the cDNA or gDNA that made up the material.

The CDR3 loop spans 16 amino acids. The germline CDR1 and CDR2 sequences are MNHEY and SVGEGT. The V segment lost 6 bases and the J segment 0 bases; nucleotides outside the gene matches: 4. Using immunoSEQ multiplex PCR, the repertoire was profiled, and TCRdb retains in-frame clones only, with some absent. The table records around 180,000 clones, over 65% of them present only once. This chain links TRBV6-2 or TRBV6-3 with TRBJ2-6; 8 positions agree with TRBD1. Sample: peripheral blood. The receptor comes from a person aged 65 to 85 with COVID-19, enrolled during active disease. The CDR3 DNA follows: TGTGCCAGCAGCAGGGGGCTGCGCTCTGGGGCCAACGTCCTGACTTTC. Translated, it gives CASSRGLRSGANVLTF.